A single T cell receptor beta chain is shown here with its context. What this receptor recognizes is not known. No clone much larger than this one lies a single base away; base qualities are absent. The data were obtained in a study of OX40 agonist ivuxolimab in advanced cancers. For context, the study as a whole: Ivuxolimab was an agonistic, fully human IgG2 monoclonal antibody directed against OX40 (CD134), a costimulatory receptor. Prior anti-PD-1, anti-PD-L1 or anti-CTLA-4 therapy was permitted, and checkpoint inhibitors had been received by under 50% of dose-escalation patients. The paper reports the monotherapy dose-escalation portion (N of about 50 patients) of the phase I ivuxolimab trial. Among the 52 dose-escalation patients, about 19 had hepatocellular carcinoma, 15 or so melanoma, 9 renal cell carcinoma and 9 head and neck cancer. The dose-escalation cohort was approximately 83% male with a mean age of approximately 60 years, ranging from roughly 20 to 85. The point of sequencing TCRbeta in the periphery was to test whether ivuxolimab changed TCR sequence diversity and drove clonal T-cell expansion. Partial responses occurred in three dose-escalation patients: two with cutaneous melanoma and one with hepatocellular carcinoma. Intravenous ivuxolimab was administered to patients every 2 weeks at six dose levels: 0.01, 0.1, 0.3, 1.5, 3 and 10 mg/kg. What the authors observed across the whole study: Which antigens the clonally expanded peripheral T cells were specific for was not determined. Low levels of normalized T-cell clonal expansion were also seen in some nonresponding patients. Clonal expansion of both CD4+ and CD8+ blood T cells was observed from baseline to week 6 at doses 0.1 to 3.0 mg/kg. After ivuxolimab, CD8+ T cells had more expanded clones than CD4+ T cells on average. Partial responders in the 0.1-3.0 mg/kg groups had among the lowest normalized peripheral clonal expansion, especially among CD8+ T cells.

Genomic DNA was extracted from sorted cells for sequencing of the TCRbeta CDR3 region. The immunoSEQ Assay was used for sequencing of TCRbeta CDR3 regions. Not all clones reach the TCRdb copy of this immuneACCESS table, which keeps in-frame sequences only. Checked studies attribute under half of the gap to unresolved V genes and leave the rest unexplained. In this sample the table shows around 43,000 clones, roughly 90% of which occur a single time. The ten largest clones add up to around 16% of the sample. The trial excluded patients who had a history of autoimmune disease or who were on systemic immunosuppression. Peripheral blood for TCR sequencing was collected from all dose cohorts at baseline, on cycle 4 day 1, and on cycle 7 day 1. Samples were obtained from an open-label, multicenter, first-in-human phase I dose-escalation trial of ivuxolimab. Adults with locally advanced or metastatic melanoma, renal cell carcinoma, hepatocellular carcinoma or head and neck squamous cell carcinoma were enrolled in the trial. Before TCR sequencing, CD4+ T cells and CD8+ T cells were sorted from peripheral blood as separate populations.

The CDR3 spans 15 residues, from the cysteine through the phenylalanine. The only DNA kept is the CDR3, 45 bases in frame from the first base. Per the germline V gene, MGHRA is the CDR1 and YSYEKL is the CDR2. Trimming at the junction amounts to 7 bases on V and 1 base on J, and the germline ends lie 13 bases apart. The rearranged chain carries TRBV4-1 and TRBJ2-2, with the D gene not confidently named. The receptor comes from an adult with an advanced solid tumor such as melanoma, head and neck, liver or kidney cancer. The sequencing used CD4+ or CD8+ T cells sorted from blood, collected in a trial of the OX40 agonist ivuxolimab. The DNA sequence is given as TGCGCCAGCACTCCACGGATAAAGAACACCGGGGAGCTGTTTTTT. This yields the protein CASTPRIKNTGELFF.